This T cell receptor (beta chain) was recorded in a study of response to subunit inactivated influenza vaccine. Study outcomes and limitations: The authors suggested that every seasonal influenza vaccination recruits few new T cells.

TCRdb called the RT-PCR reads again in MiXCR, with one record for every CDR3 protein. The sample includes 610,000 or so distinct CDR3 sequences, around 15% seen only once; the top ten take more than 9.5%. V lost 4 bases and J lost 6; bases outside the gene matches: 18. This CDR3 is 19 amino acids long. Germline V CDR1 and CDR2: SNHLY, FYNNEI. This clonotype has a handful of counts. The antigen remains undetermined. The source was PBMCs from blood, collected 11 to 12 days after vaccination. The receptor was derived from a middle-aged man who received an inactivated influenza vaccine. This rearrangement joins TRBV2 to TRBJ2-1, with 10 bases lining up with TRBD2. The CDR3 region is CASSVRLRWTSGGPNEQFF. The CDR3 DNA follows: TGTGCCAGCAGTGTTAGGCTAAGGTGGACTAGCGGAGGACCCAATGAGCAGTTCTTC. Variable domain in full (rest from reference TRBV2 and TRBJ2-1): EPEVTQTPSHQVTQMGQEVILRCVPISNHLYFYWYRQILGQKVEFLVSFYNNEISEKSEIFDDQFSVERPDGSNFTLKIRSTKLEDSAMYFCASSVRLRWTSGGPNEQFFGPGTRLTVL.